This T cell receptor beta chain comes out of a study of cytomegalovirus exposure and HLA in healthy donors (dated by TCRdb to 2017 to 2019). In terms of the full investigation: An earlier analysis of some 600 of the donors reported over 250 Gb of sequence data and 117 million unique TCR beta sequences obtained from about 180 million T cells. Donor age, sex, ethnicity and CMV serostatus were compiled together with the repertoire data. Roughly five DR-DQ haplotypes were treated as single units for association and clustering because of strong linkage in the cohort. Besides the first cohort of roughly 660 subjects, a separate validation cohort made up of 90 to 150 different subjects was used. HLA typing covered class I and class II loci at four-digit resolution. To predict cytomegalovirus infection status, the study brought together high-throughput TCR immunosequencing, statistical association of individual TCRs with disease status, and machine learning. In a later analysis, previously published TCR beta repertoires from about 670 donors were re-analyzed and high-resolution HLA genotyping was added so that TCR occurrence patterns could be studied. Using immunosequencing, the study profiled T cell repertoires from fewer than 850 subjects and related those repertoires to cytomegalovirus serostatus. Across 398 genotyped donors of the cohort, an average of approximately 240,000 unique TCR beta nucleotide sequences per donor were sequenced, and approximately 17% of those sequences were non-productive. In the later analysis, no new phenotypic data were used to find candidate immune exposures; instead, reliance was placed on TCR beta sequences and their occurrence across donors. An early release covering roughly 600 HLA-typed donors comprised approximately 290 gigabases of sequencing data and 85 million or so unique TCR sequences. The genetic ancestry cluster associated with self-reported Caucasian donors included 80% to 90% of the 300 to 450 genotyped donors. Every repertoire in the discovery cohort had been generated on one and the same sequencing platform. An earlier analysis of fewer than 750 of the donors used high-throughput TCR beta sequencing to judge whether each TCR beta V gene segment behaved as functional or pseudogenic. A later genetic analysis used genome-wide SNP genotypes for about three fifths of the roughly 700 donors, treating that subset as a discovery cohort. The number of typed donors differed by locus: about 620-640 for A, B, C, DRB1 and DQB1; some 500 for DQA1; approximately 600 for DPA1; and about 450 for DPB1. The study aimed to test whether cataloging public T cell receptors could reveal signatures of past pathogen exposure. What the study reported, not specific to this receptor: Over 15 rarely observed V segments, including chromosome 9 orphons, were excluded from the earlier analysis of some 590 of the donors because counts were too low. In vitro tests confirmed that a few of the cytomegalovirus-associated TCR beta chains recognize cytomegalovirus antigens. The cohort was sequenced for TCR beta chains only, and without alpha or paired-chain data the features that could be detected were limited. A later analysis found that HLA-associated TCR beta chains were more clonally expanded and had lower generation probabilities than equally common non-associated chains. In the study, some 180 TCR beta chains were listed as associated with cytomegalovirus. The classifier was reported to diagnose cytomegalovirus status with high specificity and sensitivity in both the original and validation cohorts. In a later genetic analysis, a missense DCLRE1C variant was associated with V-gene and J-gene trimming of TCR beta chains, and the association was replicated in an independent cohort. Correlated functional status among segregating V segments might be attributable to linkage disequilibrium, but an unknown experimental factor could not be ruled out. When HLA alleles, especially DR and DQ, strongly co-occurred, TCR associations were difficult to assign to individual alleles. According to a later analysis, TCR association rates differed among HLA loci, with DRB1 alleles showing the most associated TCRs and HLA-C alleles showing the fewest. In an earlier analysis of more than 450 of the donors, most TCR beta V segments were observed in productive rearrangements about 87% or about 30% of the time, broadly matching IMGT annotations. According to a later analysis, most CMV-associated TCR beta chains appeared to be HLA-restricted, and the HLA associations seemed to be driven largely by CMV exposure. Specific HLA alleles were associated with 15,000 to 20,000 TCR beta sequences at a false discovery rate of 0.05 in a later analysis. CMV serostatus was the only immune exposure information available for the cohort. HLA typing was unavailable for some donors at each locus, so association tests used only the typed subset. Because the 87-base-pair reads could not distinguish some IMGT-functional V segments, including TRBV6-2 and TRBV6-3, those segments were excluded. The sequencing pipeline was judged likely to have produced a cluster of highly shared sequence variants as a technical artifact. A later genetic analysis reported fewer N-insertions in productive TCRs among donors in an Asian-associated ancestry cluster than the roughly 640-donor mean. While some public TCRs were present in many individuals, most TCR sequences turned up only very rarely across donors. A later analysis reported that several top co-occurrence clusters appeared linked to parvovirus B19, influenza, CMV and Epstein-Barr virus. The authors suggested that the approach could potentially be extended to other disease states and immunological phenotypes. A further reported finding was that TCR beta sequences accurately predicted the HLA-A and HLA-B alleles for most subjects in the first cohort. Presence/absence analyses assumed roughly uniform sequencing depth across donors, an assumption that may not hold.

Libraries were built with the immunoSEQ multiplex PCR assay. A mixture of 60 forward primers for TCR Vbeta segments and 13 reverse primers for TCR Jbeta segments was used in the multiplex PCR. The CDR3 region of rearranged TCR beta genes was amplified from genomic DNA with a multiplex PCR assay. The Illumina HiSeq System was used to sequence the amplified TCR beta libraries as 87-base-pair reads. The paper's processing steps were these. In a later analysis, tens of millions of unique TCR beta chains were counted across the 666 repertoires, and about 10 million of these chains were shared by at least two donors. A nearest-neighbor algorithm error-corrected the raw reads and collapsed the reads into unique sequences, merging closely related sequences to remove PCR and sequencing errors. V, D and J gene segments were assigned by aligning CDR3 sequences to IMGT reference sequences. Each retained sequence needed at least a six-nucleotide match to both a V gene segment and a J gene segment. A rearrangement was called productive if the CDR3 had no stop codons and remained in frame with V and J, and every other rearrangement was called non-productive. CDR3 was defined according to IMGT convention as the region running from the second conserved V-encoded cysteine to the conserved J-encoded phenylalanine. In an earlier analysis of 587 of the donors, sequences lacking an unambiguous match to a single V gene segment were excluded. An earlier analysis of several hundred of the donors called V segments functional above 56.7% productive rearrangements and segregating when the between-donor standard deviation exceeded 5%. To diagnose cytomegalovirus status from the catalog of TCR beta chain sequences, a statistical classification framework was built. V and J gene assignment, in a later analysis, came from comparing TCR nucleotide sequences with IMGT/GENE-DB human TR gene sequences. In a later analysis, CDR3 sequences and most-parsimonious VDJ recombination scenarios were assigned using the TCRdist pipeline. In a later analysis, each TCR beta chain was defined by its CDR3 amino acid sequence together with its V-gene family, and reads lacking a unique V-gene family were excluded. A later analysis removed 500 to 600 highly shared, low-generation-probability nucleotide sequences to deal with suspected cross-contamination and a sequencing artifact. In a later analysis, a clonal expansion index was calculated for each public chain from normalized within-repertoire ranks of inferred template counts. In a later analysis, generation probabilities were computed with a VDJ recombination model fitted to out-of-frame rearrangements, and the resulting probabilities were checked against IGoR. In a later analysis, TCR-TCR, TCR-HLA and TCR-CMV co-occurrence was scored with hypergeometric tests, and a repertoire-size bias correction was applied to TCR pairs. False discovery rates were estimated in a later analysis by permuting HLA or CMV assignments 20 times. In a later analysis, co-occurring TCRs were grouped with DBSCAN, and TCRdist sequence similarity was added when clustering was performed within HLA-allele-positive subsets. Repertoires with fewer than 30,000 or more than 120,000 public chains, plus five repertoires with anomalous nucleotide sharing, were excluded from co-occurrence clustering. Entries here come from immuneACCESS through TCRdb and include only in-frame sequences with V and J called. Some clones fail to appear in such tables; in the studies checked, an unresolved V gene covers under half of the shortfall, and the cause of the remainder is unknown. V, J and clone size are taken as reported in that table, and D and trimming were inferred from the DNA itself. The sample has 98,000 or so clones on record, 60% to 85% of them singletons. Over 15% of the sample rests with the top ten.

Reading the germline V gene (reference sequence) gives CDR1 SSHAT and CDR2 FNYEAQ. The CDR3 starts with the cysteine, ends with the phenylalanine, and has 14 residues. The CDR3 DNA has 42 bases and is translated from base 1. For this clone: Its target antigen remains unknown. One end of the junction varies from germline; a read error may be responsible.

In total, approximately 700 healthy bone marrow donors made up the cohort. At the time of sampling, every cohort member was nominally healthy, though immune exposures that went unrecorded were likely present. The donor was CMV seropositive and was included in the group of approximately 300 seropositive cohort members. Each donor provided a peripheral blood sample, and peripheral blood mononuclear cells were used for TCR beta sequencing. The Qiagen DNeasy Blood Extraction Kit was used to extract genomic DNA from the blood cell samples. The V gene is TRBV7-7 and the J gene is TRBJ2-3; too little of a D gene remains to name it. This receptor was taken from a man in his 60s in good health and CMV-seropositive. The sequencing input was PBMCs. The CDR3 has the sequence CASSPDFFTDTQYF. The nucleotide sequence is given as TGTGCTAGCAGCCCTGACTTTTTCACAGATACGCAGTATTTT.